This T cell receptor beta chain was captured in a study of T-cell memory formation after mild COVID-19. Whole-study context: For the most part, TCR clusters were specific to one donor. Findings and caveats of the study: Balance between CD4 and CD8 was seen in clones contracting day 15 to 85, and a CD4+ lean was seen in later expanders. Contracting CD4+ clones sat mainly in CM and EM; CD8+ in EMRA. Memory cells collected pre-infection included some clones that later responded, suggesting cross-reactive memory joined.

Germline-derived CDR1 and CDR2 are LNHNV and YYDKDF (reference sequence). There are 15 residues in the CDR3. Trimming removed 5 bases at V and 8 bases at J, with 19 bases between. Using its own MiXCR run on the 5' RACE reads, TCRdb lists one record per CDR3 protein. This table holds about 340,000 distinct CDR3 sequences, approximately 14% found once. This clonotype was seen only a few times. What it binds is not known. The sequence derives from a man between 18 and 35 years old who had mild COVID-19 (a few samples of this study predate the infection). Cell type and time point are not known. The J gene is TRBJ2-1, the V gene TRBV15; TRBD2 might be the D (7 bases). The sequencing sample was made of PBMCs or a T cell subset sorted from them (not recorded which). In nucleotides, the CDR3 is TGTGCCACCAGCTCCCTCGCGGGGGCCTTCTATGAGCAGTTCTTC. Translated: CATSSLAGAFYEQFF.